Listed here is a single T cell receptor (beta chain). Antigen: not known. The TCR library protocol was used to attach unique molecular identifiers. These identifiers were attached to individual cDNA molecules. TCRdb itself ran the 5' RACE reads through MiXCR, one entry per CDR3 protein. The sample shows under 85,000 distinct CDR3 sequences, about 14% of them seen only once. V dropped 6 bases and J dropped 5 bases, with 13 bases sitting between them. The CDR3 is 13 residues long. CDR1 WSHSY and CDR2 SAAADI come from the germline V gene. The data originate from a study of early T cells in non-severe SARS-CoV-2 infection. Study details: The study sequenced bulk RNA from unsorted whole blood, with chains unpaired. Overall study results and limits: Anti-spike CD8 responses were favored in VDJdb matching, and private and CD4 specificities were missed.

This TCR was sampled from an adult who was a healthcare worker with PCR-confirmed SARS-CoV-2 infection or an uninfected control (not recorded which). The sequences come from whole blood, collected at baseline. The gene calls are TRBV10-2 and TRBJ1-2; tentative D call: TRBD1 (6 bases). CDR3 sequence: CASRTGTEYGYTF. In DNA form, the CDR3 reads TGCGCCAGCAGAACAGGGACTGAATATGGCTACACCTTC.